This TCR beta chain was found in a study of chemoradiotherapy in HPV16-positive cancers. Study-level background: A couple of HPV16-positive patients' cells yielded candidate HPV-specific clones and common motifs.

TCRdb keeps only in-frame clones here, not all; method: immunoSEQ multiplex PCR. In the table there are 9,500 to 15,000 clones, approximately 86% of which are singletons. The V gene lost 4 bases and the J gene lost 14 bases, with 22 bases spanning the gap. This CDR3 comprises 14 residues. Germline lookup yields CDR1 SGDLS and CDR2 YYNGEE. A note on this clone: Its matching antigen is unknown.

Study observations and caveats: Non-HPV-specific T cells did not expand in tumors during treatment, whereas candidate HPV-specific clones and E7-related motifs did.

The source was blood, collected from a patient who underwent chemoradiotherapy. The TCR comes from a human donor with HPV-associated anogenital cancer. The rearrangement links TRBV9 to TRBJ2-1; D is undetermined. The CDR3 DNA follows: TGTGCCAGCAGCTCCCAGACGGTCGGGCAGGAGAAGTTCTTC. It is translated as CASSSQTVGQEKFF.